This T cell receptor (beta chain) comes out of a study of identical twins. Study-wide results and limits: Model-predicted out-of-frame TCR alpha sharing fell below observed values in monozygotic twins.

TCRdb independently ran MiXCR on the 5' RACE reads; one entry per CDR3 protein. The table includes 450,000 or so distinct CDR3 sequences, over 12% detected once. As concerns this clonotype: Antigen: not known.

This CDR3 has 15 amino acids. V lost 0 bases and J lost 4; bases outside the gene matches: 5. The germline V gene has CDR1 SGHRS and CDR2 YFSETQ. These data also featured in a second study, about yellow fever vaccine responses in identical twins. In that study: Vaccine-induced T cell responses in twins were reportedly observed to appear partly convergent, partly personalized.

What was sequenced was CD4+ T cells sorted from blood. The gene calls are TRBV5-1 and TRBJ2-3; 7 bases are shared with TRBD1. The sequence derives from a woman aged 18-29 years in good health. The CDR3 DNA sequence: TGCGCCAGCAGCTTGGGGACAGGTCGGGCAGATACGCAGTATTTT. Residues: CASSLGTGRADTQYF.